This entry describes one T cell receptor (beta chain). This record comes from a study of blood T cell repertoires in COVID-19. The CDR3 extends over 14 amino acids. With 5 bases clipped from V and 2 bases from J, the junction kept 5 bases outside the gene matches. Looked up from germline, CDR1 is SNHLY and CDR2 is FYNNEI. The data were produced by immunoSEQ multiplex PCR, yet TCRdb's version contains in-frame clones alone and is incomplete. This table holds 65,000 to 85,000 clones, around 86% found once. The receptor's source is a woman aged 18-29 years with acute or convalescent COVID-19. The rearrangement links TRBV2 to TRBJ2-7, with 8 positions matching TRBD1. Sequences were obtained from peripheral blood. CDR3 nucleotide sequence: TGTGCCAGCAGTACGGACAGGGCAGCCTACGAGCAGTACTTC. It codes for CASSTDRAAYEQYF.